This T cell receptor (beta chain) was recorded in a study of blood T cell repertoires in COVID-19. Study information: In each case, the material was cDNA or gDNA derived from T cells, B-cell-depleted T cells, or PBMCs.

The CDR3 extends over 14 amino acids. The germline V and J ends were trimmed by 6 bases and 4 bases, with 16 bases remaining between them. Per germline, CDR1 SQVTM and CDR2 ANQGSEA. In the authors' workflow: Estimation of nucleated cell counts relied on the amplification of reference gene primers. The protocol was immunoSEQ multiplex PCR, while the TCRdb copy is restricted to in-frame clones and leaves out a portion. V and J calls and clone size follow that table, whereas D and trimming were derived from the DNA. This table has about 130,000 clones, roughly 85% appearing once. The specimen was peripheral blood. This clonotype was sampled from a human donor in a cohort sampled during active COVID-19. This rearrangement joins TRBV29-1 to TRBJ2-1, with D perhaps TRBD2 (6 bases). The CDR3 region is CSVRDPAGYNEQFF. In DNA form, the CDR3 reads TGCAGCGTCCGGGACCCCGCGGGGTACAATGAGCAGTTCTTC.